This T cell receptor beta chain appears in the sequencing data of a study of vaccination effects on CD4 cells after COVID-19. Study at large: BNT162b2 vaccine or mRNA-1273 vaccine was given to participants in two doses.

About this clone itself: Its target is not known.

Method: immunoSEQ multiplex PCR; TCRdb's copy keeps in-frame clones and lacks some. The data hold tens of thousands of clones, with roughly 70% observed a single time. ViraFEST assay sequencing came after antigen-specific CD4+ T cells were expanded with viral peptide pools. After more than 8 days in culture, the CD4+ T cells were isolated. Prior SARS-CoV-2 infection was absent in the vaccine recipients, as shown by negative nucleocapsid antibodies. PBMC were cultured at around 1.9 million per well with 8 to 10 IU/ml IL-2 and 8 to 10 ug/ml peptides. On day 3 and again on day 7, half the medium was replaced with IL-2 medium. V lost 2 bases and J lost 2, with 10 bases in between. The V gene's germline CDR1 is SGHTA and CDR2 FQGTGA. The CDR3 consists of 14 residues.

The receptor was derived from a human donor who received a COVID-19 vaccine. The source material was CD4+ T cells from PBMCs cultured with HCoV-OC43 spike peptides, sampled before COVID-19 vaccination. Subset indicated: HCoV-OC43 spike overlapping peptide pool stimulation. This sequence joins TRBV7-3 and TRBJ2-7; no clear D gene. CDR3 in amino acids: CASSLSNGAYEQYF. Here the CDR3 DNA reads TGTGCCAGCAGCTTATCCAACGGAGCCTACGAGCAGTACTTC.